Below are 14 T cell receptor beta chains sequenced from a single sample in a study of beta chain features in type 1 diabetes. The antigens for these receptors are not known. Isolated RNA was reverse transcribed in full, so expressed TCRB transcripts were sequenced. Produced via immunoSEQ multiplex PCR; TCRdb's table is partial and in-frame only. This sample has over 650,000 clones, with more than 12% found just once. Study-wide results and caveats: Moderate yet significant TCRB CDR3 shortening was seen in Type 1 diabetes patients in all four CD4+ subsets.

Material: naive CD4+ T cells from blood. The receptors here all came from a man younger than 30 with type 1 diabetes.

The chain recombines TRBV10-3 with TRBJ2-1; 7 bases agree with TRBD1. This CDR3 has 15 residues. Germline values: CDR1 ENHRY, CDR2 SYGVKD. J lost 5 bases, V lost 5 bases, and 9 bases had no gene match. In DNA form, the CDR3 reads TGTGCCATCAGTCCCGGGACAGCTCCCGACAATGAGCAGTTCTTC. Translating it yields CAISPGTAPDNEQFF.

This chain connects TRBV27 to TRBJ1-2, with D perhaps matching TRBD1 (6 bases). V was pared by 3 bases and J by 1 base, with 18 bases between. Per the germline V gene, CDR1 is MNHEY and CDR2 is SMNVEV (reference sequence). The CDR3 loop spans 17 amino acids. The DNA of the CDR3 is TGTGCCAGCAGTTTTTCCATGTACAGGGAGATTAACTATGGCTACACCTTC. Its translation is CASSFSMYREINYGYTF.

V gene TRBV6-6 combines with J gene TRBJ2-1, with D tentatively TRBD1 (6 bases). Germline V gene data show CDR1 as MNHNY and CDR2 as SVGAGI (reference sequence). This CDR3 comprises 13 residues. V gave up 2 bases and J gave up 5 bases, with 7 bases separating them. The CDR3 DNA reads as TGTGCCAGCAGTTACACAGGGAACAATGAGCAGTTCTTC. Translated: CASSYTGNNEQFF.

The chain uses TRBV18 and TRBJ2-5; tentative D call: TRBD1 (6 bases). Between the trimmed V and J ends, which lost 3 bases and 5 bases, there was a span of 19 bases. The CDR3 covers 16 residues. Germline V lookup: CDR1 KGHSH, CDR2 LQKENI. Here the CDR3 reads CASSPRSPAQGETQYF. CDR3 in DNA: TGTGCCAGCTCACCGAGGTCTCCGGCGCAGGGGGAGACCCAGTACTTC.

This clone was recorded a few times. The chain carries TRBV7-2 and TRBJ2-4; possible D gene TRBD2, 5 bases. CDR1 SGHTA and CDR2 FQGNSA come from the germline V gene. Trimming pared 10 bases from V and 0 bases from J, leaving 19 bases between. The CDR3 has 16 residues. CDR3 sequence: CATRGRAQIAKNIQYF. In DNA form, the CDR3 reads TGTGCCACCAGAGGGAGAGCCCAAATAGCCAAAAACATTCAGTACTTC. The full variable domain, in which reference TRBV7-2 and TRBJ2-4 provide the parts outside the CDR3, is GAGVSQSPSNKVTEKGKDVELRCDPISGHTALYWYRQSLGQGLEFLIYFQGNSAPDKSGLPSDRFSAERTGGSVSTLTIQRTQQEDSAVYLCATRGRAQIAKNIQYFGAGTRLSVL.

The chain combines TRBV10-1 with TRBJ2-7, with 7 bases fitting TRBD2. CDR1 WNHNN and CDR2 SYGVQD come from the germline V gene (reference sequence). The CDR3 has 12 residues. The ends lost 3 bases at V and 4 bases at J; junction bases unmatched: 0. CDR3 DNA: TGCGCCAGCAGTGACGGGAGGTACGAGCAGTACTTC. It yields the protein CASSDGRYEQYF.

This clone was counted a few times. This sequence joins TRBV4-2 and TRBJ1-1, with 7 bases fitting TRBD1. Unmatched junction bases numbered 5, after V lost 2 bases and J lost 5 bases. Per germline, CDR1 LGHNA and CDR2 YNFKEQ. The CDR3 covers 14 residues. The CDR3 sequence: CASSQRSRGTEAFF. CDR3 nucleotide sequence: TGTGCCAGCAGCCAAAGAAGCAGGGGGACTGAAGCTTTCTTT.

Only a few counts were recorded for this clone. The chain employs TRBV19 and TRBJ1-1; D unresolved. The CDR3 totals 12 residues. Trimming took off 6 bases at V and 5 bases at J, with 10 bases between the two ends. Germline CDR1 LNHDA, CDR2 SQIVND (reference sequence). CDR3 nucleotides: TGTGCCAGTAGCAACCTAGGAACTGAAGCTTTCTTT. Residues: CASSNLGTEAFF.

This clone was found a few times. The chain couples TRBV15 to TRBJ1-2; D perhaps matches TRBD1 (5 bases). Germline V gives CDR1 LNHNV, CDR2 YYDKDF (reference sequence). This CDR3 comprises 13 residues. V lost 2 bases to trimming and J lost 4 bases, with 8 bases between them. CDR3 coding DNA: TGTGCCACCAGCAGACAGGGAGGCTATGGCTACACCTTC. It specifies CATSRQGGYGYTF.

This chain's CDR3 is CAWSFASGLGEQYF. The CDR3 DNA sequence: TGTGCCTGGAGTTTCGCTAGCGGCCTGGGAGAGCAGTACTTC. V and J are TRBV30 and TRBJ2-7, with 7 bases that match TRBD2. V was clipped by 2 bases and J by 7 bases; unmatched bases: 11. CDR3 length: 14 residues. Per the germline V gene, CDR1 is GTSNPN and CDR2 is SVGIG (reference sequence).

The chain employs TRBV29-1 and TRBJ1-4; 9 bases match TRBD1. Unmatched junction bases numbered 4, after V lost 6 bases and J lost 5 bases. From germline, CDR1 is SQVTM and CDR2 ANQGSEA. The CDR3 is 13 residues long. CDR3 DNA: TGCAGCGTGACGGGACAGGGAAATGAAAAACTGTTTTTT. Residues: CSVTGQGNEKLFF. Combining the CDR3 with reference TRBV29-1 and TRBJ1-4 gives the whole variable domain SAVISQKPSRDICQRGTSLTIQCQVDSQVTMMFWYRQQPGQSLTLIATANQGSEATYESGFVIDKFPISRPNLTFSTLTVSNMSPEDSSIYLCSVTGQGNEKLFFGSGTQLSVL.

V usage is TRBV28 and J usage is TRBJ1-5; unclear D gene. This CDR3 is built from 17 residues. Trimming left V 6 bases short and J 10 bases short, with 28 bases between. Germline V CDR1 and CDR2: MDHEN, SYDVKM. CDR3 sequence: CASSLRRSTAIAGPQHF. As DNA, the CDR3 is TGTGCCAGCAGCCTCCGGAGATCGACGGCGATAGCGGGACCCCAGCATTTT.

In this sample, this clone turned up a few times. The chain combines TRBV11-2 with TRBJ1-4, with TRBD1 matching 7 bases. CDR1 and CDR2 from the germline V gene are SGHAT and FQNNGV. The CDR3 covers 13 residues. Trimming at V came to 7 bases and at J to 5 bases, leaving 4 bases not matched to a gene. This CDR3 reads CASKRGQNEKLFF. The CDR3 DNA is TGTGCCAGCAAGAGGGGGCAGAATGAAAAACTGTTTTTT.

V is TRBV14 and J is TRBJ2-5; D is ambiguous. V gave up 1 base and J gave up 5 bases, with 5 bases separating them. This CDR3 contains 12 residues. The V gene's germline CDR1 is SGHDN and CDR2 FVKESK. The CDR3 spells CASSQGSETQYF. The DNA for the CDR3 is TGTGCCAGCAGCCAAGGATCCGAGACCCAGTACTTC.